One sample yielded the 21 T cell receptor beta chains listed below, sequenced in a study of tumor and adjacent non-tumor tissue in lung cancer. TCRbeta libraries were built with three rounds of nested PCR, modified from ARM-PCR. TCRdb reanalysed the multiplex PCR reads using MiXCR and keeps one entry per CDR3 protein. The table shows some 80,000 distinct CDR3 sequences, with 72% occurring only once. The template was RNA from unsorted bulk tissue. Sequences were obtained from lung tumor tissue. These receptors were obtained from a woman aged 40 to 50 with non-small cell lung cancer.

The rearrangement uses TRBV14 and TRBJ2-5; unclear D gene. The CDR3 sequence is 15 residues long. Between the trimmed V and J ends, which lost 2 bases and 2 bases, there was a span of 12 bases. Germline CDR1 and CDR2: SGHDN and FVKESK. CDR3 protein: CASSQNGGGQETQYF. The CDR3 nucleotides read TGTGCCAGCAGCCAAAATGGCGGCGGACAAGAGACCCAGTACTTC.

To note about this clonotype: This CDR3 is missing its conserved last phenylalanine or tryptophan, likely due to a read error. The V call is TRBV12-3 or TRBV12-4, the J call TRBJ2-2, with D uncertain. The CDR3 is made up of 14 amino acids. CDR3: CAGSLNGYTGELFL. The CDR3 DNA sequence: TGTGCCGGCAGTTTAAATGGTTATACCGGGGAGCTGTTTCTT.

This clonotype has just a few counts. This sequence may be a read error, since a much larger clone differs from it by one base. This chain connects TRBV5-6 to TRBJ2-3; D call uncertain. This CDR3 is 13 amino acids long. Trimming removed 4 bases from V and 2 bases from J, with 8 bases in between. Germline CDR1 is SGHDT and CDR2 is YYEEEE. CDR3 sequence reads: CASSHTFTDTQYF. The DNA for the CDR3 is TGTGCCAGCAGCCACACATTCACAGATACGCAGTATTTT.

By sample share, this clonotype is medium-sized. This chain uses TRBV29-1 with TRBJ2-1; weak D call: TRBD2 (5 bases). The germline V gene encodes CDR1 SQVTM and CDR2 ANQGSEA. V dropped 8 bases and J dropped 4 bases, with 15 bases sitting between them. The CDR3 spans 13 residues. CDR3: CSHAGIRYNEQFF. The CDR3 bases are TGCAGCCATGCCGGGATTAGGTACAATGAGCAGTTCTTC.

To note about this clonotype: A read error may produce the germline difference seen at one junction end. The chain links TRBV6-5 to TRBJ2-6; D not resolved. This CDR3 has 17 residues. Germline loops: CDR1 MNHEY, CDR2 SVGAGI. CDR3 residues: CASSYTLGPSVANVLTF. CDR3 sequence (DNA): TGTGCCAGCAGTTACACCCTAGGACCTTCTGTGGCCAACGTCCTGACTTTC.

A remark on this clonotype: With a much larger clone just one base away, this may be a read error. The V call is TRBV28, the J call TRBJ2-7; no reliable D call. The CDR3 is 13 amino acids. Germline V gene lookup returns CDR1 MDHEN and CDR2 SYDVKM. CDR3 residues: CASSPKSTYDQYF. CDR3 sequence (DNA): TGTGCCAGCAGCCCGAAAAGTACTTACGATCAGTACTTC. Full variable domain (remainder filled in from reference TRBV28 and TRBJ2-7): DVKVTQSSRYLVKRTGEKVFLECVQDMDHENMFWYRQDPGLGLRLIYFSYDVKMKEKGDIPEGYSVSREKKERFSLILESASTNQTSMYLCASSPKSTYDQYFGPGTRLTVT.

As concerns this clonotype: Being one base from a much bigger clone, this may be a read error. V is TRBV7-8 and J is TRBJ1-1, with D unresolved. V was shortened by 8 bases and J by 0 bases, with 16 bases between the two germline ends. CDR3 length: 15 amino acids. Per germline, CDR1 SGHVS and CDR2 FQNEAQ. The CDR3: CASVKDGNVNTEAFF. As DNA, the CDR3 is TGTGCCAGCGTCAAGGACGGGAACGTGAACACTGAAGCTTTCTTT.

The CDR3 is CASSPHPPYNSYEQYF. The CDR3, as DNA: TGCGCCAGCAGCCCCCACCCCCCGTACAACTCCTACGAGCAGTACTTC. V gene TRBV4-1 combines with J gene TRBJ2-7, with no clear D. The CDR3 sequence is 16 residues long. Germline lookup yields CDR1 MGHRA and CDR2 YSYEKL. Trimming took 4 bases from V and 0 from J, leaving 16 bases between them.

As for this clonotype: This may arise from a read error, as a much more abundant clone is one base away. The chain combines TRBV24-1 with TRBJ2-1, with 10 nucleotides matching TRBD2. Germline V lookup: CDR1 KGHDR, CDR2 SFDVKD. CDR3 length: 17 residues. CDR3 DNA sequence: TGTGCCGCCAGTGCCCGGCCAGCGGGAGGGTCTTACAATGAGCAGTTCTTC. As protein: CAASARPAGGSYNEQFF.

About this clonotype itself: A clone one base away is much larger, so this may be a read error. CDR3 amino acids: CASRELAGGTYEQYF. DNA for the CDR3: TGTGCCAGCAGAGAACTAGCGGGAGGGACCTACGAGCAGTACTTC. The chain is built from TRBV25-1 and TRBJ2-7; 13 bases are a match to TRBD2. Per germline, CDR1 MGHDK and CDR2 SYGVNS. The CDR3 has 15 residues. J gave up 2 bases and V 6 bases, and 4 bases lay outside the gene matches.

This clonotype was counted ten times or more. The chain uses TRBV12-3 or TRBV12-4 and TRBJ2-7, with D maybe TRBD1 (5 bases). The CDR3 is 15 residues long. V was cut by 5 bases and J by 3 bases, with 17 bases left in between. The CDR3 DNA sequence: TGTGCCAGCAGTCGTGACAGAAGCCATAGCTACGAGCAGTACTTC. It yields the protein CASSRDRSHSYEQYF.

Points on this clonotype: At one end, the junction sequence differs from germline, possibly due to a read error. The genes are TRBV7-9 and TRBJ2-7; no firm D call. The CDR3 spans 12 residues. Germline loops: CDR1 SEHNR, CDR2 FQNEAQ (reference sequence). The CDR3 protein is CASGLYPGEQYF. The CDR3 region has the DNA TGTGCCAGCGGCTTATATCCCGGCGAGCAGTACTTC.

This clonotype was seen at least ten times. The V call is TRBV4-2, the J call TRBJ2-1; D might be TRBD1 or TRBD2, each matching 5 bases. The germline gives CDR1 LGHNA, CDR2 YNFKEQ. V lost 1 base and J lost 9, with 10 bases in between. The CDR3 covers 13 residues. The CDR3 is CASSQVPGTEQFF. CDR3 nucleotide sequence: TGTGCCAGCAGCCAAGTCCCGGGGACTGAGCAGTTCTTC.

This clonotype was detected a few times. The CDR3 here is CASSLTQGGRAQHF. Written as DNA, the CDR3 is TGTGCCAGCAGCCTTACACAGGGTGGTCGGGCCCAGCATTTT. The rearrangement links TRBV11-3 to TRBJ1-5, with D tentatively TRBD1 (6 bases). V lost 5 bases and J 11 bases, leaving 19 bases between the germline ends. Germline V gene data show CDR1 as SGHNT and CDR2 as YENEEA. This CDR3 spans 14 amino acids.

As regards this clonotype: A read error may produce the germline difference seen at one junction end. This chain connects TRBV11-1 to TRBJ2-1; D might be TRBD1 (6 bases). CDR1 and CDR2 from the germline V gene are SGHAT and FQDESV (reference sequence). The CDR3 sequence is 13 residues long. The CDR3: CTSTLHRDWDQFF. In DNA form, the CDR3 reads TGTACCAGCACCTTACACAGGGATTGGGATCAGTTCTTC.

Many counts were recorded for this clonotype. The rearrangement uses TRBV28 and TRBJ1-2, with D perhaps TRBD1 (5 bases). This CDR3 has 15 amino acids. Germline CDR1 reads MDHEN; CDR2 reads SYDVKM. V was cut by 1 base and J by 3 bases, with 12 bases left in between. The CDR3 nucleotides read TGTGCCAGCAGTTTATTTGGCCGGGGCCACTATGGCTACACCTTC. Protein: CASSLFGRGHYGYTF.

On this clonotype: The conserved phenylalanine or tryptophan is not found at the CDR3 terminus, so this likely reflects a read error. No DNA is shown, since the ends of the CDR3 on it are uncertain; the CDR3 is the one TCRdb lists. The chain links TRBV11-2 to TRBJ2-7; TRBD1, the D gene given by the table, was not confirmed from the DNA. A total of 16 residues make up the CDR3, ends included. Germline V gene sequence: CDR1 SGHAT, CDR2 FQNNGV. CDR3 amino acids: CVSSPLGGQGYYEHYL.

This chain uses TRBV7-9 with TRBJ2-1, with 9 bases aligning to TRBD2. Germline lookup yields CDR1 SEHNR and CDR2 FQNEAQ (reference sequence). The V gene end was trimmed by 5 bases and the J gene end by 7 bases; junction bases not matched to a gene: 6. This CDR3 has 14 amino acids. The CDR3 nucleotides read TGTGCCAGCAGCCTTAGCGGGGGAGGGAATGAGCAGTTCTTC. Its protein product is CASSLSGGGNEQFF. The complete variable domain, with remaining parts taken from reference TRBV7-9 and TRBJ2-1, reads DTGVSQNPRHKITKRGQNVTFRCDPISEHNRLYWYRQTLGQGPEFLTYFQNEAQLEKSRLLSDRFSAERPKGSFSTLEIQRTEQGDSAMYLCASSLSGGGNEQFFGPGTRLTVL.

The chain recombines TRBV6-1 with TRBJ2-7; a weak D match, TRBD1 (7 bases). Looked up from germline, CDR1 is MNHNS and CDR2 is SASEGT. The CDR3 totals 13 residues. In DNA form, the CDR3 reads TGTGTCAGCGGGCAGACAGGGTCTTACGAGCAGTACGTC. Translating gives CVSGQTGSYEQYV.

The rearrangement joins TRBV6-5 to TRBJ2-6; D is ambiguous. Trimming pared 9 bases from V and 0 bases from J, leaving 12 bases between. Per germline, CDR1 MNHEY and CDR2 SVGAGI. The CDR3 length is 15 residues. The CDR3 DNA follows: TGTGCCAGTAGCCGCGGTCCCTCTGGGGCCAACGTCCTGACTTTC. Protein product: CASSRGPSGANVLTF.

This clonotype was seen repeatedly, ten times or more. The gene calls are TRBV6-5 and TRBJ1-4; 8 bases map to TRBD1. V shed 0 bases, J shed 3 bases, and the junction held 6 bases outside the gene matches. The CDR3 sequence is 17 residues long. CDR1 MNHEY and CDR2 SVGAGI come from the germline V gene. CDR3 amino acids: CASSYSGTGGPNEKLFF. DNA for the CDR3: TGTGCCAGCAGTTACTCGGGAACAGGGGGACCTAATGAAAAACTGTTTTTT.